Below, one T cell receptor beta chain is given with its context. This clone has a single count. Its antigen is currently not known. There are no base qualities to consult, and no much larger clone falls within one base. This record belongs to a study of blood T cell repertoires in COVID-19 (dated by TCRdb to about 2020). Some background on the complete study: Collaborator samples came from the United States, Italy and Spain and covered acute and convalescent phases of COVID-19. The prospective study material was composed of cDNA or gDNA derived from T cells, B-cell-depleted T cells, or PBMCs. Subjects who had been exposed to COVID-19, were actively infected with it, or had recovered from it provided the deeply sampled blood TCRbeta repertoires that made up the dataset. The repertoires were made available in a free public database intended to serve as a resource for research on the immune response to SARS-CoV-2. Samples were obtained from the ongoing ImmuneRACE study (first 160 participants) and from roughly 1,300 subjects provided by 6 global collaborators. Sample metadata almost always included a de-identified subject ID, COVID-19 status, age in years and sex. Where HLA class I and class II types were available, the types were taken from metadata supplied by the sample provider, not from assay-based typing. General conclusions and limits of the study: The quantity of clinical and demographic metadata differed by source and by participant and was supplied without curation.

The collaborating institutions used their own protocols to collect whole blood in K2EDTA tubes. Collaborator samples were shipped for TCRbeta analysis as frozen whole blood, isolated PBMCs, or DNA extracted from either sample type. Deletion took 2 bases off V and 6 bases off J, with a span of 19 bases between the germline ends. Based on the germline V gene, the CDR1 and CDR2 sequences are MNHEY and SVGEGT. Including the terminal cysteine and phenylalanine, the CDR3 comprises 16 residues. Only the CDR3 DNA stays, 48 bases, in frame from base 1. The immunoSEQ Assay, a bias-controlled multiplex PCR, was used to amplify TCRbeta CDR3 regions from genomic DNA. Regarding the original processing steps: The number of nucleated cells in each sample was estimated from the amplification of reference gene primers within the assay. Sequence reads were collapsed and filtered to measure the absolute abundance of every unique TCRbeta CDR3 rearrangement. For each sample, productive Simpson clonality was calculated as the square root of Simpson's diversity index across productive rearrangements. The immuneACCESS repertoire file appears here via TCRdb, limited to in-frame rearrangements. These files lack a portion of the clones; in checked studies, under half of the deficit traces to unresolved V genes, and the cause of the others is not known. V and J calls and clone size follow that table, whereas D and trimming were derived from the DNA. The sample contains fewer than 250,000 clones, around 80% of them found a single time. 9.5% to 15% of the sample goes to the ten largest clones.

What was sequenced was peripheral blood. This clonotype was obtained from a woman between 50 and 59 years old with acute or convalescent COVID-19. The chain was built from TRBV6-2 or TRBV6-3 and TRBJ1-1; the D gene is perhaps TRBD1, on 5 matching bases. In nucleotides, the sequence is TGTGCCAGCAGTTACGCCTTGGAGGGGTTGAGAGCTGAAGCTTTCTTT. This gives the protein CASSYALEGLRAEAFF.